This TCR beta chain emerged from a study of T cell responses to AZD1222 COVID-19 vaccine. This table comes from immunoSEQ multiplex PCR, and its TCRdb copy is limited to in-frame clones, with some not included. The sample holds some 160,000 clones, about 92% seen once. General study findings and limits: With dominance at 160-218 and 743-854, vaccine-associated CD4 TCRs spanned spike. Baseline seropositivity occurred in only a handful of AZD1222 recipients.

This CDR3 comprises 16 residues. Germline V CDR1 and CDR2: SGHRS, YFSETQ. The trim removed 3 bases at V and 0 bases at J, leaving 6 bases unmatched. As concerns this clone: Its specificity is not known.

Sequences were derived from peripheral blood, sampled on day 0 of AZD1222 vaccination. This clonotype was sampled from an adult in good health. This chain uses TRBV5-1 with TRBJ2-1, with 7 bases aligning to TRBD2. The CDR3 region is CASSYGGGSSYNEQFF. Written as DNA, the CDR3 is TGCGCCAGCAGCTACGGCGGGGGTAGCTCCTACAATGAGCAGTTCTTC.